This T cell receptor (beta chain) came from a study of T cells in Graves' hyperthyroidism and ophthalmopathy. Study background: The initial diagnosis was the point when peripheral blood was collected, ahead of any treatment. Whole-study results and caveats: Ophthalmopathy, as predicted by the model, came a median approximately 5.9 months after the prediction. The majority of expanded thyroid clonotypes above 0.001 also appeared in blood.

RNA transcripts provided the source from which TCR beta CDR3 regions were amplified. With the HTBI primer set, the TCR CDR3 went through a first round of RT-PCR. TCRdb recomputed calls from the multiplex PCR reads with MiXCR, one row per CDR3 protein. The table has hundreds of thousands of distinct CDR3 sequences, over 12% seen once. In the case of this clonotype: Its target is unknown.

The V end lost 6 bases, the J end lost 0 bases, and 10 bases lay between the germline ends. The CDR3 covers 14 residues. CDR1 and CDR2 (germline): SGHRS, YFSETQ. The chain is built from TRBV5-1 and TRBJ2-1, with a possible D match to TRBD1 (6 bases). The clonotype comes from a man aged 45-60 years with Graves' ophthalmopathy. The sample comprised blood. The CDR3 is CASMGAGSYNEQFF. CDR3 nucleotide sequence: TGCGCCAGCATGGGGGCTGGCTCCTACAATGAGCAGTTCTTC.